These 18 T cell receptor beta chains were sequenced from one sample in a study of T cells expressing NK-cell markers. TCRdb reprocessed the 5' RACE reads, with one entry per CDR3 protein and no DNA. The table gives roughly 430,000 distinct CDR3 sequences; the top ten clones make up less than 7.5% of it. Sequenced material: blood T cells: a sorted CD56 or NKG2C T cell subset, CD4+ or CD8+ T cells, or bulk PBMC T cells (not recorded which). Receptor source: a woman aged 18 to 75 in good health.

This chain uses TRBV14 with TRBJ2-1; the D gene TCRdb calls, TRBD1, cannot be checked with no DNA. The germline V gene has CDR1 SGHDN and CDR2 FVKESK. The CDR3 has 15 amino acids. The CDR3 spells CASPRNRGTYNEQFF. The complete variable domain, with remaining parts taken from reference TRBV14 and TRBJ2-1, reads EAGVTQFPSHSVIEKGQTVTLRCDPISGHDNLYWYRRVMGKEIKFLLHFVKESKQDESGMPNNRFLAERTGGTYSTLKVQPAELEDSGVYFCASPRNRGTYNEQFFGPGTRLTVL.

The chain is built from TRBV29-1 and TRBJ1-4; TCRdb reports TRBD1, a call that lacks DNA to check it against. The CDR3 sequence is 16 residues long. The germline CDR1 and CDR2 sequences are SQVTM and ANQGSEA. CDR3 loop: CSVYSGERATNEKLFF.

The J gene is TRBJ2-3, the V gene TRBV11-1; TCRdb's D gene call, TRBD1, goes unchecked for lack of DNA. Looked up from germline, CDR1 is SGHAT and CDR2 is FQDESV (reference sequence). This CDR3 is built from 16 residues. CDR3 in amino acids: CASSLRGGGSTDTQYF.

The V and J genes are TRBV12-3 or TRBV12-4 and TRBJ1-3; TCRdb picks TRBD1, but there is no DNA to check that call. The CDR3 runs to 15 residues. CDR3 amino acids: CAISSDRGRGNTIYF.

V usage is TRBV3-1 and J usage is TRBJ2-7; no DNA is available, so the TRBD2 call from TCRdb remains unchecked. The CDR3 is 18 amino acids. Germline V gene data show CDR1 as LGHDT and CDR2 as YNNKEL (reference sequence). CDR3 sequence: CASSQSVWIASGDYEQYF.

CDR3 region: CSARGRRVGNQPQHF. The genes are TRBV20-1 and TRBJ1-5. This CDR3 contains 15 residues. CDR1 DFQATT and CDR2 SNEGSKA come from the germline V gene (reference sequence).

V usage is TRBV20-1 and J usage is TRBJ1-6; TCRdb's D gene call, TRBD1, goes unchecked for lack of DNA. This CDR3 is 14 amino acids long. Germline loops: CDR1 DFQATT, CDR2 SNEGSKA (reference sequence). The CDR3 loop reads CSAVPGPNNSPLHF.

The chain carries TRBV25-1 and TRBJ1-1; TCRdb's D gene call, TRBD1, goes unchecked for lack of DNA. Germline lookup yields CDR1 MGHDK and CDR2 SYGVNS. This CDR3 is built from 14 residues. CDR3 sequence: CASSAQQGGTEAFF.

The CDR3 sequence is CASSLEPGQGITEAFF. This chain links TRBV7-2 with TRBJ1-1; TCRdb returns TRBD1, unconfirmable since there is no DNA. Germline loops: CDR1 SGHTA, CDR2 FQGNSA. This CDR3 has 16 residues.

This chain joins TRBV7-8 and TRBJ2-7; absent DNA, TCRdb's TRBD2 call cannot be checked. Germline V lookup: CDR1 SGHVS, CDR2 FQNEAQ. The CDR3 is made up of 15 amino acids. The CDR3: CASSYTASGRYEQYF.

This sequence joins TRBV6-1 and TRBJ2-7; the TCRdb call, TRBD2, lacks DNA for checking. Germline CDR1 MNHNS, CDR2 SASEGT. The CDR3 runs to 16 residues. Here the CDR3 reads CASSEAIASGSYEQYF.

The chain combines TRBV12-3 or TRBV12-4 with TRBJ1-6; the D call from TCRdb, TRBD1, cannot be confirmed without DNA. The CDR3 covers 19 residues. The CDR3 spells CASSPLPRIWGSYNSPLHF.

The chain has TRBV7-2 and TRBJ1-3. Germline V gives CDR1 SGHTA, CDR2 FQGNSA. This CDR3 has 14 amino acids. This CDR3 is CASSLVGWGNTIYF.

The chain recombines TRBV10-2 with TRBJ2-5; without DNA, the TCRdb call of TRBD2 cannot be checked. This CDR3 has 16 amino acids. Germline CDR1 and CDR2: WSHSY and SAAADI. The CDR3 sequence: CASSQTPGLVEETQYF.

The chain links TRBV12-3 or TRBV12-4 to TRBJ1-4. The CDR3 contains 12 residues. CDR3 protein: CASSFSVEKLFF.

The chain combines TRBV6-4 with TRBJ2-3; TCRdb reports TRBD2, a call that lacks DNA to check it against. Germline assignment: CDR1 MRHNA and CDR2 SNTAGT. The CDR3 totals 14 residues. This chain's CDR3 is CASSATSGADTQYF.

V usage is TRBV5-1 and J usage is TRBJ2-1; TCRdb outputs TRBD2, but without DNA this stays unchecked. The CDR3 covers 15 residues. Germline loops: CDR1 SGHRS, CDR2 YFSETQ. CDR3: CASSSQGGSYNEQFF.

The rearrangement joins TRBV19 to TRBJ2-3. Germline CDR1 and CDR2: LNHDA and SQIVND (reference sequence). The CDR3 covers 13 residues. CDR3 protein: CASSIRTADTQYF.